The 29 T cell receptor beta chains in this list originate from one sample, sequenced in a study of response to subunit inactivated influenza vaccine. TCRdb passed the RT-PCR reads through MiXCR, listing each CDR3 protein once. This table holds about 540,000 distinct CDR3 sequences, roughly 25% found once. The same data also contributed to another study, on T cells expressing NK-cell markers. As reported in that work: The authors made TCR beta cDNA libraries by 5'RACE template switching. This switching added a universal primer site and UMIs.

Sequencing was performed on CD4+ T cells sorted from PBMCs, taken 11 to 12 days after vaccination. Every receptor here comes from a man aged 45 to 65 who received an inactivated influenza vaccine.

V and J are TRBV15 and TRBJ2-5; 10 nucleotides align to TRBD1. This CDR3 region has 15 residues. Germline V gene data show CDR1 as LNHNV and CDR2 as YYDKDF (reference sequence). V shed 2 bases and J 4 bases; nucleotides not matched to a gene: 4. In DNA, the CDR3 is TGTGCCACCAGCAGACAGGACAGGGGGGGAGAGACCCAGTACTTC. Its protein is CATSRQDRGGETQYF.

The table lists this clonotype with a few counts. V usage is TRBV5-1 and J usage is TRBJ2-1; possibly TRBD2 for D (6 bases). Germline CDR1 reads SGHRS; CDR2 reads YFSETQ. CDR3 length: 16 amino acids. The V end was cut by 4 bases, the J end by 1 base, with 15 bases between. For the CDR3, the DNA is TGCGCCAGCAGCCTCCGCGCTGCGGGATCCTACAATGAGCAGTTCTTC. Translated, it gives CASSLRAAGSYNEQFF. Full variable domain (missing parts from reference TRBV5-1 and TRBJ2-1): KAGVTQTPRYLIKTRGQQVTLSCSPISGHRSVSWYQQTPGQGLQFLFEYFSETQRNKGNFPGRFSGRQFSNSRSEMNVSTLELGDSALYLCASSLRAAGSYNEQFFGPGTRLTVL.

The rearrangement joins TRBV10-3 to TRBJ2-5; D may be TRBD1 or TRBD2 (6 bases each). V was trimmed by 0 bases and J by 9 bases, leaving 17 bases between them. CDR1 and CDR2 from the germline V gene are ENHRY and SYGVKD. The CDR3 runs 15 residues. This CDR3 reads CAISESSSERGAQYF. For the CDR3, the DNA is TGTGCCATCAGTGAGTCGTCTAGCGAAAGGGGGGCCCAGTACTTC.

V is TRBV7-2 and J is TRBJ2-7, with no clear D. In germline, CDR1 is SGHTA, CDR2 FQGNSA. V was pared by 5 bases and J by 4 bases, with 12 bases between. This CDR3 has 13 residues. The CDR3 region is CASSLPMSYEQYF. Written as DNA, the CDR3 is TGTGCCAGCAGCCTCCCCATGAGTTACGAGCAGTACTTC.

The CDR3 coding sequence is TGCGCCAGCGGGGACTCGACAGGTTACAATGAGCAGTTCTTC. As protein: CASGDSTGYNEQFF. The V gene is TRBV4-1, the J gene TRBJ2-1; TRBD1 or TRBD2 may be the D gene (6 bases each). V lost 8 bases and J 4 bases, leaving 15 bases between the germline ends. The length of the CDR3 is 14 residues. CDR1 and CDR2 from the germline V gene are MGHRA and YSYEKL.

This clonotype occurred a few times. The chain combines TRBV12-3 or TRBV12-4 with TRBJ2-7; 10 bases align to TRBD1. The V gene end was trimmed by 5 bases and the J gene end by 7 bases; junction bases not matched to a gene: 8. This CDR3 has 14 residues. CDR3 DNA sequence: TGTGCCAGCAGTACCACCGGGACAGGGGTTGAGCAGTACTTC. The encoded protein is CASSTTGTGVEQYF.

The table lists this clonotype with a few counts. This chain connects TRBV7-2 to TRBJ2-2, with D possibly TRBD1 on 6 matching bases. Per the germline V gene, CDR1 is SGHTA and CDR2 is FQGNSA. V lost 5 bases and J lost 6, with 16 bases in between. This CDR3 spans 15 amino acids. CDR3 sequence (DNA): TGTGCCAGCAGCCCTACCGGGACACATGCCGGGGAGCTGTTTTTT. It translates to CASSPTGTHAGELFF.

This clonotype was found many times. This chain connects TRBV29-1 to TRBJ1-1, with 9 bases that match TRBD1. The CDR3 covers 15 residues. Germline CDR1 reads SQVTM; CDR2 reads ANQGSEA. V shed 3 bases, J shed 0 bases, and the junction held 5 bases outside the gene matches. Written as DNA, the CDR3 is TGCAGCGTTGATAACGGACAGGGGATGAACACTGAAGCTTTCTTT. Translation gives CSVDNGQGMNTEAFF.

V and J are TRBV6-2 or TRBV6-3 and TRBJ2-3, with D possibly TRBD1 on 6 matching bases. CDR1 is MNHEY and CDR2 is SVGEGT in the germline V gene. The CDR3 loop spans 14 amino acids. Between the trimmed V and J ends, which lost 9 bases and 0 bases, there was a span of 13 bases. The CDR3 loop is CASWDTPSTDTQYF. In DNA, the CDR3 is TGTGCCAGTTGGGACACACCTAGCACAGATACGCAGTATTTT.

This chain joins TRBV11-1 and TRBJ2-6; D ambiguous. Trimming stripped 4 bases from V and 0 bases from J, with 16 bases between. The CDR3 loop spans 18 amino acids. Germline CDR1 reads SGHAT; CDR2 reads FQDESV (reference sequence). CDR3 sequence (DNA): TGTGCCAGCAGCTACCGGCAGATTTTTAGCTCTGGGGCCAACGTCCTGACTTTC. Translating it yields CASSYRQIFSSGANVLTF.

Here the CDR3 reads CSAGLTSGRQSGELFF. CDR3 in DNA: TGCAGTGCTGGGCTGACTAGCGGGAGGCAGTCCGGGGAGCTGTTTTTT. This chain links TRBV20-1 with TRBJ2-2, with 13 positions matching TRBD2. J gave up 6 bases and V 5 bases, and 9 bases lay outside the gene matches. The CDR3 spans 16 residues. CDR1 and CDR2 (germline): DFQATT, SNEGSKA (reference sequence).

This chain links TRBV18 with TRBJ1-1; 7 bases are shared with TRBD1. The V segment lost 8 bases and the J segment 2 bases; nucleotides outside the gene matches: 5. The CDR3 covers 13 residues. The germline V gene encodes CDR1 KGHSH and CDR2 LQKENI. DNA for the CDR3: TGTGCCAGCACGGGACAGATTAACACTGAAGCTTTCTTT. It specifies CASTGQINTEAFF.

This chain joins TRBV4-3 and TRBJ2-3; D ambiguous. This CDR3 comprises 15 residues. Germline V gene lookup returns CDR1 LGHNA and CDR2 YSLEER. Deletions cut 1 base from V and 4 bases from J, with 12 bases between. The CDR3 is CASSQGDREADTQYF. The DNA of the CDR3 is TGCGCCAGCAGCCAAGGAGACCGCGAGGCAGATACGCAGTATTTT.

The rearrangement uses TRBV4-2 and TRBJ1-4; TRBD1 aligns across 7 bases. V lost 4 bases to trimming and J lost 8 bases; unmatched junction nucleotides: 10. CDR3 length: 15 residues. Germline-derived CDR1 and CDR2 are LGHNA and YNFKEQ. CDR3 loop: CASSPQGGEVEKLFF. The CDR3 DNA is TGTGCCAGCAGCCCTCAGGGGGGGGAGGTGGAAAAACTGTTTTTT.

This chain's CDR3 is CASSDRPLISTDTQYF. CDR3 sequence (DNA): TGTGCCAGCAGCGACCGTCCCCTTATTAGCACAGATACGCAGTATTTT. This sequence joins TRBV5-5 and TRBJ2-3; no reliable D call. This CDR3 is 16 amino acids long. The V gene's germline CDR1 is SGHKS and CDR2 YYEKEE (reference sequence). The V and J ends lost 4 bases and 0 bases respectively, with 15 bases between them.

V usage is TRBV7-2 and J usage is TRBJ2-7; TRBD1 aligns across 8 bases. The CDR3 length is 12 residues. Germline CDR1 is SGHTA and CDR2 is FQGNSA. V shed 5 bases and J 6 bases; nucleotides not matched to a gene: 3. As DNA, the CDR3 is TGTGCCAGCAGCAGGACAGGGATCGAGCAGTACTTC. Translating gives CASSRTGIEQYF.

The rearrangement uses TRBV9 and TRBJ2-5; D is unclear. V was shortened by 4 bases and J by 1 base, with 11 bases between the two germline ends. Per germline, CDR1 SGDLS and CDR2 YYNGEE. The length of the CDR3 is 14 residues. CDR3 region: CASSSHPGQETQYF. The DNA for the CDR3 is TGTGCCAGCAGCTCACATCCAGGCCAAGAGACCCAGTACTTC.

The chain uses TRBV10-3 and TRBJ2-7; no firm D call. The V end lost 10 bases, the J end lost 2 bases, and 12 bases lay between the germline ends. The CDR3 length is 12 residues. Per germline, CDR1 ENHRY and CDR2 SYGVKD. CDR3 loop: CATTDGPYEQYF. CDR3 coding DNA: TGTGCCACAACGGACGGACCCTACGAGCAGTACTTC.

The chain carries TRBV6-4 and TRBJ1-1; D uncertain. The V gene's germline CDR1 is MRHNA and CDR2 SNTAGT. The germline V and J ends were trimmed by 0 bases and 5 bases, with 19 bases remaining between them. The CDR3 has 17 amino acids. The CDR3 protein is CASSDSVSRWDGTEAFF. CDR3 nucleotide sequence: TGTGCCAGCAGTGACTCGGTCAGTCGGTGGGATGGGACTGAAGCTTTCTTT.

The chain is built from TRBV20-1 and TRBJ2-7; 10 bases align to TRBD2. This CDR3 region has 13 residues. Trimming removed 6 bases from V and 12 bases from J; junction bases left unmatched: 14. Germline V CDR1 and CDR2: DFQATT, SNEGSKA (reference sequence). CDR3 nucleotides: TGCAGTGCCCGGAAACTAGCGGGACCTGCTTGGTACTTC. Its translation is CSARKLAGPAWYF.

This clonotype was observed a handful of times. The CDR3 region has the DNA TGTGCCAGCTCATTACCCGGGACTTCCCAAGAGACCCAGTACTTC. This gives the protein CASSLPGTSQETQYF. V is TRBV18 and J is TRBJ2-5, with D perhaps matching TRBD2 (6 bases). In germline, CDR1 is KGHSH, CDR2 LQKENI. Trimming shortened V by 5 bases and J by 1 base, and 14 bases separated the two germline ends. CDR3 length: 15 residues.

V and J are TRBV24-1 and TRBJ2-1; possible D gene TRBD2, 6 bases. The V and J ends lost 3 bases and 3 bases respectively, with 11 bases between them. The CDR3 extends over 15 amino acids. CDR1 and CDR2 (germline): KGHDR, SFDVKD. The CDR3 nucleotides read TGTGCCACCAGTGATCCCTTGACTAGCTACAATGAGCAGTTCTTC. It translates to CATSDPLTSYNEQFF.

CDR3: CASRPGQLGKLFF. In DNA, the CDR3 is TGTGCCAGCAGGCCGGGACAGTTGGGAAAACTGTTTTTT. V is TRBV28 and J is TRBJ1-4; 7 nucleotides line up with TRBD1. The CDR3 loop spans 13 amino acids. Unmatched junction bases numbered 8, after V lost 6 bases and J lost 10 bases. From germline, CDR1 is MDHEN and CDR2 SYDVKM.

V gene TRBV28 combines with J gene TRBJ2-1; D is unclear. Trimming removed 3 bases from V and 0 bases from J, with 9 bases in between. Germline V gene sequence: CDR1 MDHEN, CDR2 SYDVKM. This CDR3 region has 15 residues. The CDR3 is CASSLPDSSYNEQFF. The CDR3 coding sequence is TGTGCCAGCAGTTTGCCGGATAGCTCCTACAATGAGCAGTTCTTC.

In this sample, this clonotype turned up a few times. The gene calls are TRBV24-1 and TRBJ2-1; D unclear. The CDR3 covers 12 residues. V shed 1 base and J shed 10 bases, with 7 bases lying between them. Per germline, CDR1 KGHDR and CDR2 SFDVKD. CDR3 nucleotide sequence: TGTGCCACCAGTGATTTCATCGGGGAGCAGTTCTTC. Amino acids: CATSDFIGEQFF.

As DNA, the CDR3 is TGTGCCAGCAGCTTAGCGCAGGGTACTTGGGGCTACACCTTC. This gives the protein CASSLAQGTWGYTF. The V and J genes are TRBV7-2 and TRBJ1-2; D possibly corresponds to TRBD1 (5 bases). Germline lookup yields CDR1 SGHTA and CDR2 FQGNSA. The CDR3 extends over 14 amino acids. The V gene lost 0 bases and the J gene lost 8 bases, with 13 bases spanning the gap.

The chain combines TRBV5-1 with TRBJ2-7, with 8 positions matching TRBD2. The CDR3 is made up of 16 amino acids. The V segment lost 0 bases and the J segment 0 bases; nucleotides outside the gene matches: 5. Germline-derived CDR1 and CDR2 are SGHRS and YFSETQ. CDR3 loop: CASSLAQRGPSYEQYF. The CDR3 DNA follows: TGCGCCAGCAGCTTGGCCCAGCGGGGGCCCTCCTACGAGCAGTACTTC.

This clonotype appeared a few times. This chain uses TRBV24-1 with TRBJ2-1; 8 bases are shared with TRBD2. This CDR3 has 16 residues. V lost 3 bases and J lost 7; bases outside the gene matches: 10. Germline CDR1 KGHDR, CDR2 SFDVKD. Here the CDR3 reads CATSDPGTRTGNEQFF. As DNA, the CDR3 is TGTGCCACCAGTGATCCCGGGACTAGGACTGGGAATGAGCAGTTCTTC.

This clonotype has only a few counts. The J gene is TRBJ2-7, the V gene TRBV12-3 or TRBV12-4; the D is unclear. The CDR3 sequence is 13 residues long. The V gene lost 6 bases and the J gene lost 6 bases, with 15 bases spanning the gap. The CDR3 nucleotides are TGTGCCAGCAGGGCCGGGTTCCCGGGCGAGCAGTACTTC. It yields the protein CASRAGFPGEQYF.